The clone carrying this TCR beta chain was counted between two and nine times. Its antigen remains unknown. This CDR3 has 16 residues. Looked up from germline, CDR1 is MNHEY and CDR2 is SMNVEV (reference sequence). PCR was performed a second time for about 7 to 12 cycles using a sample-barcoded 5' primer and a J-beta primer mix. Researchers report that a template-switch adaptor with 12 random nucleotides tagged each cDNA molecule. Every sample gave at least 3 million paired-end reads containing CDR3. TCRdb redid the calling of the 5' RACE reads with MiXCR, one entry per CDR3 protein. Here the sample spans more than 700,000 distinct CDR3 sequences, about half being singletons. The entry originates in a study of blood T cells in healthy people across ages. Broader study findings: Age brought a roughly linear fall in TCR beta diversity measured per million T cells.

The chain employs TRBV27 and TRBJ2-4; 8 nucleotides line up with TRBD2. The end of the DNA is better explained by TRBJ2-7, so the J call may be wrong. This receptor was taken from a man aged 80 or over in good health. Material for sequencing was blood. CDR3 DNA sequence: TGTGCCAGCAGTCGAGGCCAAAGCGGGAGTTTATACGAGCAGTACTTC. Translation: CASSRGQSGSLYEQYF.